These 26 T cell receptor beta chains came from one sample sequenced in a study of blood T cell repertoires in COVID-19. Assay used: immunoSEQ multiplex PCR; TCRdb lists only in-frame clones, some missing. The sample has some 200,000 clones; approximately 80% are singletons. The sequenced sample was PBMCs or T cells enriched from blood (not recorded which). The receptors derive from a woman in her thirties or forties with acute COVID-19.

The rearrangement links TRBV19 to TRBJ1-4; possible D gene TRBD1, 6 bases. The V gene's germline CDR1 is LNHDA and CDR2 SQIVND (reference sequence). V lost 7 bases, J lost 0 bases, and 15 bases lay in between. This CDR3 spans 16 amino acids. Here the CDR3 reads CASKSRGSATNEKLFF. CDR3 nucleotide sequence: TGTGCCAGTAAGTCCAGGGGATCTGCAACTAATGAAAAACTGTTTTTT.

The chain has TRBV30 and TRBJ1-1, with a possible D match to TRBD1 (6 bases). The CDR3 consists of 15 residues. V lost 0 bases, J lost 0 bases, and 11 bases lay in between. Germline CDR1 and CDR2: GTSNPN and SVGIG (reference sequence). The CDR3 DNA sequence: TGTGCCTGGAGTGTAGGTCAGGGGTTGAACACTGAAGCTTTCTTT. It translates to CAWSVGQGLNTEAFF.

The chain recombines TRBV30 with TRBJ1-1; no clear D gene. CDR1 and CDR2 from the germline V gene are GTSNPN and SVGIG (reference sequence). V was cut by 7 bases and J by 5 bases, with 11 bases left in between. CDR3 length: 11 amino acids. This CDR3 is CASTRRTEAFF. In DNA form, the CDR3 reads TGTGCCTCGACGCGGAGGACTGAAGCTTTCTTT.

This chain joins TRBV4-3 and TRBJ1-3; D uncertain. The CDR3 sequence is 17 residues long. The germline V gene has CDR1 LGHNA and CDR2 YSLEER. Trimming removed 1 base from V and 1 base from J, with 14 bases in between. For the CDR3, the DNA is TGCGCCAGCAGCCAAGCCGTCGGGGTAATATCTGGAAACACCATATATTTT. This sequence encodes CASSQAVGVISGNTIYF.

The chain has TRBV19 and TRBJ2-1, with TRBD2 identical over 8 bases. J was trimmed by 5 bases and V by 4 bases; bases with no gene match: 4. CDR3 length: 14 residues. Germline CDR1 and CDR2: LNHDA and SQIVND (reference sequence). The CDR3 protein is CASSSKAGDNEQFF. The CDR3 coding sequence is TGTGCCAGTAGTAGCAAAGCGGGGGACAATGAGCAGTTCTTC.

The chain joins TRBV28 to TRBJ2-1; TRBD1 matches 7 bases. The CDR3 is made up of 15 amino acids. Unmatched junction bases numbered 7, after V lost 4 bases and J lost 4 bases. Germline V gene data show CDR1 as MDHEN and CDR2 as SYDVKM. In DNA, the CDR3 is TGTGCCAGCAGTTCCACGGGACAGAAATACAATGAGCAGTTCTTC. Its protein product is CASSSTGQKYNEQFF.

The CDR3 nucleotides are TGTGCCAGCAGCCAAGTTCTGGAACCTGGTGACAGGGGGTATTTCACCACAGATACGCAGTATTTT. Translating it yields CASSQVLEPGDRGYFTTDTQYF. J is TRBJ2-3 and V is TRBV14; 9 bases match TRBD1. CDR3 length: 22 amino acids. The junction had 22 bases not matched to a gene; V was cut back by 1 base and J by 2 bases. From germline, CDR1 is SGHDN and CDR2 FVKESK.

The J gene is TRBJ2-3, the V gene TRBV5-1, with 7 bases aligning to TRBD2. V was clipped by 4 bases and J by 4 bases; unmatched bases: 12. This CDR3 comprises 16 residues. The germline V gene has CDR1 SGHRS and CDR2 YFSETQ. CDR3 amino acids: CASSPNPRLASDTQYF. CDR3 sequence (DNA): TGCGCCAGCAGCCCCAATCCACGACTAGCATCAGATACGCAGTATTTT.

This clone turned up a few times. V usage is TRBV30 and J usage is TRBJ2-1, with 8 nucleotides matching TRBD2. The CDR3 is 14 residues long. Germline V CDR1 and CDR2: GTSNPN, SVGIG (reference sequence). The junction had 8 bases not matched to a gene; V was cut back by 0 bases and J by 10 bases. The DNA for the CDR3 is TGTGCCTGGAGTGTATTTGGCGGGGGGTACGAGCAGTTCTTC. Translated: CAWSVFGGGYEQFF.

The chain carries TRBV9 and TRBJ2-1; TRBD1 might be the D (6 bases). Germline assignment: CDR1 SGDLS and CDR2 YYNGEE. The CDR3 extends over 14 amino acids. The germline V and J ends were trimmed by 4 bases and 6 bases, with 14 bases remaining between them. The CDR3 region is CASSSRDTPNEQFF. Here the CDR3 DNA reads TGTGCCAGCAGCTCACGGGACACCCCCAATGAGCAGTTCTTC.

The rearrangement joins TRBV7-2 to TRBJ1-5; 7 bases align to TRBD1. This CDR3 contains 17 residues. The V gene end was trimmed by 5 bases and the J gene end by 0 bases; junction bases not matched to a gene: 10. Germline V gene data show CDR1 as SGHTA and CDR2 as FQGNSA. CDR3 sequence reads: CASSAMGQPYSNQPQHF. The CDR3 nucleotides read TGTGCCAGCAGCGCAATGGGACAGCCTTATAGCAATCAGCCCCAGCATTTT.

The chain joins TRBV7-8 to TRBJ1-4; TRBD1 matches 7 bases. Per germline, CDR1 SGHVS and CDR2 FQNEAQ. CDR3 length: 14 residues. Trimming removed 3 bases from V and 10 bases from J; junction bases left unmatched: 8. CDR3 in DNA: TGTGCCAGCAGCTTTGGCAGACAGGGTGCAAAACTGTTTTTT. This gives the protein CASSFGRQGAKLFF.

As DNA, the CDR3 is TGTGCCAGCAGGCACAGGGAAGGCTCTGGAAACACCATATATTTT. The encoded protein is CASRHREGSGNTIYF. V usage is TRBV6-5 and J usage is TRBJ1-3, with D possibly matching TRBD1 (6 bases). The CDR3 sequence is 15 residues long. Looked up from germline, CDR1 is MNHEY and CDR2 is SVGAGI. V gave up 6 bases and J gave up 0 bases, with 12 bases separating them.

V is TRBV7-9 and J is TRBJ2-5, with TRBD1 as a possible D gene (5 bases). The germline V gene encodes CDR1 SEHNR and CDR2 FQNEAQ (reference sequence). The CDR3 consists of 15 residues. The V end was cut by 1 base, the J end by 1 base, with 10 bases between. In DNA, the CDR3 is TGTGCCAGCAGCTTAGGGGCAGGGATCCAAGAGACCCAGTACTTC. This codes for CASSLGAGIQETQYF.

The CDR3 reads CASIYDRDSSYNEQFF. The CDR3 nucleotides read TGTGCCAGCATTTACGATCGGGACAGCTCCTACAATGAGCAGTTCTTC. The chain uses TRBV2 and TRBJ2-1; 7 positions match TRBD1. Per the germline V gene, CDR1 is SNHLY and CDR2 is FYNNEI. Losses at the gene ends were 7 bases for V and 0 bases for J; bases not matched to a gene: 9. The CDR3 runs 16 residues.

This CDR3 is CASSPDFISYNEQFF. The DNA of the CDR3 is TGTGCCAGCAGCCCCGACTTCATCTCCTACAATGAGCAGTTCTTC. The rearrangement joins TRBV28 to TRBJ2-1; no clear D. V was clipped by 6 bases and J by 0 bases, with 12 bases between them. The CDR3 sequence is 15 residues long. Germline assignment: CDR1 MDHEN and CDR2 SYDVKM. Supplemented by reference TRBV28 and TRBJ2-1, the full variable domain reads DVKVTQSSRYLVKRTGEKVFLECVQDMDHENMFWYRQDPGLGLRLIYFSYDVKMKEKGDIPEGYSVSREKKERFSLILESASTNQTSMYLCASSPDFISYNEQFFGPGTRLTVL.

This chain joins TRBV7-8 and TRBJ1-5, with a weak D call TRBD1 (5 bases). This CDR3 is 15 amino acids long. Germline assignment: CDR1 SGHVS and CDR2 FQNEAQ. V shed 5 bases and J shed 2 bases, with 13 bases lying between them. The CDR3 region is CASSARGIGNQPQHF. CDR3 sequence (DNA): TGTGCCAGCAGCGCGCGGGGCATCGGCAATCAGCCCCAGCATTTT.

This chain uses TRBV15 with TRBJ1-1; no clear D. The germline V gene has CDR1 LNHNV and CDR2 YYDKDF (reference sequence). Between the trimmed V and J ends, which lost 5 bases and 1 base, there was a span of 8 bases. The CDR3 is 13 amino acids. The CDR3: CATSYTPNTEAFF. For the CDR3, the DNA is TGTGCCACCAGCTACACCCCGAACACTGAAGCTTTCTTT.

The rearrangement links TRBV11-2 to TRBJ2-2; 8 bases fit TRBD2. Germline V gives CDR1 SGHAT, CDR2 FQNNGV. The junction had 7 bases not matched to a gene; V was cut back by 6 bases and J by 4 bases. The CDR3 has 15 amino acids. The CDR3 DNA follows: TGTGCCAGCAGTGAGGTAGCGGGAACCACCGGGGAGCTGTTTTTT. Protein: CASSEVAGTTGELFF. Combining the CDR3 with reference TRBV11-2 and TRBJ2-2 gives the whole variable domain EAGVAQSPRYKIIEKRQSVAFWCNPISGHATLYWYQQILGQGPKLLIQFQNNGVVDDSQLPKDRFSAERLKGVDSTLKIQPAKLEDSAVYLCASSEVAGTTGELFFGEGSRLTVL.

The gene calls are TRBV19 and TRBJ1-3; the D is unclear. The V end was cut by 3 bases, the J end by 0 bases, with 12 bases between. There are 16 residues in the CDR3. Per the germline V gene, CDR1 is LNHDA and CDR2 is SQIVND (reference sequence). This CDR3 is CASSIPQAISGNTIYF. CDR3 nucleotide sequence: TGTGCCAGTAGTATCCCCCAGGCTATCTCTGGAAACACCATATATTTT.

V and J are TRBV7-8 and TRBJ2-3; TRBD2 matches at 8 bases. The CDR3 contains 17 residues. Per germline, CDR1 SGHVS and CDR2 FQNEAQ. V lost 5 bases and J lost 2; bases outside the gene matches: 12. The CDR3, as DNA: TGTGCCAGCAGCCCGCGTGGGGGACTAGATATCACAGATACGCAGTATTTT. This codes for CASSPRGGLDITDTQYF.

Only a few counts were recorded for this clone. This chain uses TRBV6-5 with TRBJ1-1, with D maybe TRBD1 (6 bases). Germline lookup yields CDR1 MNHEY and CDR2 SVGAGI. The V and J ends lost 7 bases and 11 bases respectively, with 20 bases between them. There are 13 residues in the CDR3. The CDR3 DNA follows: TGTGCCAGCACCACCTCAGGGGCATTCGGGGCTTTCTTT. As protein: CASTTSGAFGAFF.

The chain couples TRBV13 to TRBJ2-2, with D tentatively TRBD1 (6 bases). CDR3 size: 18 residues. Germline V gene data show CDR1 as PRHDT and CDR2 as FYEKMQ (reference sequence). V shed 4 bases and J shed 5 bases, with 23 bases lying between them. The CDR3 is CASSSNLGQSRRTGELFF. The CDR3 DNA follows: TGTGCCAGCAGCTCCAACCTAGGACAGTCGAGGAGAACCGGGGAGCTGTTTTTT.

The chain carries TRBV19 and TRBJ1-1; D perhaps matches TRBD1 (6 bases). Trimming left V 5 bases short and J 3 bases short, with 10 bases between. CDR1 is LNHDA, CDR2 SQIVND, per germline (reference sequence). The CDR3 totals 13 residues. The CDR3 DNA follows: TGTGCCAGTAGTCCACAGGGCCACACTGAAGCTTTCTTT. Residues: CASSPQGHTEAFF.

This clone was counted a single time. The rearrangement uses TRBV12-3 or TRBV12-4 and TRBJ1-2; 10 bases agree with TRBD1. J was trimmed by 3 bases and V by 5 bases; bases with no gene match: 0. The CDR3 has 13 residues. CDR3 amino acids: CASSGQGDYGYTF. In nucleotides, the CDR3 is TGTGCCAGCAGTGGACAGGGGGACTATGGCTACACCTTC.

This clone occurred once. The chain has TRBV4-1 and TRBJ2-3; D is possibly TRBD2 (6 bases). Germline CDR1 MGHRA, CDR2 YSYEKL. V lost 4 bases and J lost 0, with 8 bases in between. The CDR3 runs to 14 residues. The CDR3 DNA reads TGCGCCAGCAGCCCCCGGGAGAGCACAGATACGCAGTATTTT. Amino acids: CASSPRESTDTQYF.